The 4 T cell receptor beta chains below all came from one sample that was sequenced in a study of blood T cell repertoires in COVID-19. This table comes from immunoSEQ multiplex PCR, and its TCRdb copy is limited to in-frame clones, with some not included. The sample shows 400,000 to 450,000 clones, approximately 90% of them seen only once. Sequencing was carried out using peripheral blood. The receptors were gathered from a man aged 18 to 35 with COVID-19, enrolled during active disease.

This sequence joins TRBV5-1 and TRBJ1-4; TRBD1 matches 7 bases. CDR3 length: 15 residues. V lost 0 bases, J lost 8 bases, and 7 bases stayed unmatched. Looked up from germline, CDR1 is SGHRS and CDR2 is YFSETQ. CDR3 DNA: TGCGCCAGCAGCTTGGGAACAGGGGAAAGGGAAAAACTGTTTTTT. Translation: CASSLGTGEREKLFF.

This chain connects TRBV6-6 to TRBJ2-2; possible D gene TRBD1, 5 bases. CDR3 length equals 13 residues. V was trimmed by 6 bases and J by 4 bases, leaving 9 bases between them. Germline CDR1 and CDR2: MNHNY and SVGAGI (reference sequence). The CDR3 DNA reads as TGTGCCAGCAGGATGACAGTCACCGGGGAGCTGTTTTTT. It is translated as CASRMTVTGELFF.

The chain employs TRBV6-4 and TRBJ2-1, with 11 bases matching TRBD2. The CDR3 is 15 residues long. With 4 bases clipped from V and 3 bases from J, the junction kept 2 bases outside the gene matches. Per germline, CDR1 MRHNA and CDR2 SNTAGT. The CDR3, as DNA: TGTGCCAGCAGTGCGACTAGCGGGGACTACAATGAGCAGTTCTTC. It codes for CASSATSGDYNEQFF.

The J gene is TRBJ2-4, the V gene TRBV11-2, with 7 bases identical to TRBD1. This CDR3 has 13 amino acids. J gave up 7 bases and V 3 bases, and 3 bases lay outside the gene matches. Per the germline V gene, CDR1 is SGHAT and CDR2 is FQNNGV. The CDR3 spells CASSLGQNNIQYF. The CDR3 DNA is TGTGCCAGCAGCTTGGGACAGAATAACATTCAGTACTTC.